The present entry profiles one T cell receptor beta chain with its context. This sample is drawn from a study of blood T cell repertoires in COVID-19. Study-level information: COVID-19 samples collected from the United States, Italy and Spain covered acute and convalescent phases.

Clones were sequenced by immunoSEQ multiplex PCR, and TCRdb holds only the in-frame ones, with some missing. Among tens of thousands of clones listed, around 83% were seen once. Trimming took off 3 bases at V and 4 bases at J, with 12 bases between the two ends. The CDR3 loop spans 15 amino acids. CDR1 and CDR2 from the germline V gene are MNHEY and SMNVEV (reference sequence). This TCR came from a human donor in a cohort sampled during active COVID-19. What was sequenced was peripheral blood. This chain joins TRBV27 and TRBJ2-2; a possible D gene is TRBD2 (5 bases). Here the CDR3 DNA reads TGTGCCAGCAGTTTTCGAGGACTTGGCACCGGGGAGCTGTTTTTT. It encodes CASSFRGLGTGELFF.